This T cell receptor beta chain was retrieved from a study of T cell changes during pregnancy in multiple sclerosis. Germline loops: CDR1 SGDLS, CDR2 YYNGEE. The CDR3 is 16 residues long. Trimming at V came to 3 bases and at J to 2 bases, leaving 6 bases not matched to a gene. Sequenced by immunoSEQ multiplex PCR; TCRdb stores in-frame clones only, minus some. The sample has more than 90,000 clones; almost 95% are singletons. The sample here was peripheral blood, taken after pregnancy. The V call is TRBV9, the J call TRBJ2-3, with 10 nucleotides matching TRBD2. The receptor comes from a female donor with multiple sclerosis, enrolled in a pregnancy study. CDR3: CASSALSGGATDTQYF. The CDR3 DNA sequence: TGTGCCAGCAGCGCGTTAAGCGGGGGGGCCACAGATACGCAGTATTTT.